A single sample is the source of the 28 T cell receptor beta chains below, sequenced in a study of OX40 agonist ivuxolimab in advanced cancers. Clones were sequenced by immunoSEQ multiplex PCR, and TCRdb holds only the in-frame ones, with some missing. The repertoire includes more than 60,000 clones, 84% of them detected once, and about 4.8% sits in the top ten. The sequenced sample was CD4+ or CD8+ T cells sorted from blood, obtained in a trial of the OX40 agonist ivuxolimab. Receptor source: an adult with an advanced solid tumor such as melanoma, head and neck, liver or kidney cancer.

This chain uses TRBV7-9 with TRBJ1-2; 8 bases map to TRBD1. The CDR3 spans 18 residues. Germline trimming cut 4 bases from V and 8 bases from J; bases unmatched to any gene: 21. Germline loops: CDR1 SEHNR, CDR2 FQNEAQ (reference sequence). The CDR3 bases are TGTGCCAGCAGCTCGGACAGGGAGGTTAGTACCCTCCTCTGGGGCTACACCTTC. Protein product: CASSSDREVSTLLWGYTF.

As for this clone: An end of the junction does not agree with germline; a read error may underlie this. This chain uses TRBV6-1 with TRBJ1-5; 10 nucleotides agree with TRBD1. Looked up from germline, CDR1 is MNHNS and CDR2 is SASEGT. The CDR3 contains 12 residues. The CDR3 coding sequence is TGTGCCAGCAGTGAAGAGAGGGACAGGGGAAATTTT. Residues: CASSEERDRGNF.

This clone was seen only once. The rearrangement uses TRBV11-1 and TRBJ2-7; 11 bases agree with TRBD1. This CDR3 spans 15 amino acids. The V gene end was trimmed by 5 bases and the J gene end by 1 base; junction bases not matched to a gene: 4. Per the germline V gene, CDR1 is SGHAT and CDR2 is FQDESV (reference sequence). DNA of the CDR3: TGTGCCAGCAGCGGGGGGGACAGGGGGTCCTACGAGCAGTACTTC. Amino acids: CASSGGDRGSYEQYF.

V is TRBV5-8 and J is TRBJ1-5; the D is unclear. Per the germline V gene, CDR1 is SGHTS and CDR2 is YDEGEE. This CDR3 contains 15 residues. Trimming took 0 bases from V and 0 from J, leaving 7 bases between them. CDR3 in DNA: TGTGCCAGCAGCTTGGGCAGACTTAGCAATCAGCCCCAGCATTTT. It yields the protein CASSLGRLSNQPQHF. Combining the CDR3 with reference TRBV5-8 and TRBJ1-5 gives the whole variable domain EAGVTQSPTHLIKTRGQQATLRCSPISGHTSVYWYQQALGLGLQFLLWYDEGEERNRGNFPPRFSGRQFPNYSSELNVNALELEDSALYLCASSLGRLSNQPQHFGDGTRLSIL.

This clone showed up just once. The chain uses TRBV5-1 and TRBJ2-1; D gene ambiguous. Germline V lookup: CDR1 SGHRS, CDR2 YFSETQ. CDR3 length: 15 amino acids. Trimming cost V 6 bases and J 0 bases, with 13 bases left between them. The CDR3 protein is CASNPTASSYNEQFF. For the CDR3, the DNA is TGCGCCAGCAACCCTACGGCTAGCTCCTACAATGAGCAGTTCTTC.

In its sample, this clone was seen once. V usage is TRBV12-1 and J usage is TRBJ2-2; the table names TRBD1, a call not compared with the DNA. TRBV12-1 is a documented pseudogene. The CDR3 is made up of 16 amino acids. CDR3 coding DNA: TGTGCCAGCAGCCAGGGACAGGGTCGAGGCACCGGGGAGCTGTTTTTT. Its protein product is CASSQGQGRGTGELFF.

The rearrangement joins TRBV11-2 to TRBJ1-1; no reliable D call. Between the trimmed V and J ends, which lost 8 bases and 1 base, there was a span of 11 bases. This CDR3 comprises 13 residues. Germline lookup yields CDR1 SGHAT and CDR2 FQNNGV. CDR3 loop: CASCGQANTEAFF. The CDR3 DNA is TGTGCCAGCTGCGGTCAGGCGAACACTGAAGCTTTCTTT.

The CDR3 DNA is TGTGCCAGCAGCTTGTTCCGGCAGGGGGATCAAGAGACCCAGTACTTC. This gives the protein CASSLFRQGDQETQYF. This sequence joins TRBV5-6 and TRBJ2-5; TRBD1 matches 7 bases. V dropped 1 base and J dropped 2; count of bases not matched to a gene: 8. Germline CDR1 is SGHDT and CDR2 is YYEEEE. The CDR3 length is 16 residues.

V is TRBV15 and J is TRBJ1-6; D perhaps matches TRBD1 (5 bases). Germline assignment: CDR1 LNHNV and CDR2 YYDKDF (reference sequence). CDR3 length equals 14 residues. V lost 2 bases and J lost 9, with 11 bases in between. The CDR3 sequence: CATSRRDGASPLHF. The CDR3 DNA follows: TGTGCCACCAGCAGACGGGACGGCGCTTCACCCCTCCACTTT.

The J gene is TRBJ2-1, the V gene TRBV19; 13 bases are a match to TRBD2. The CDR3 spans 16 residues. J lost 10 bases, V lost 5 bases, and 11 bases had no gene match. In germline, CDR1 is LNHDA, CDR2 SQIVND (reference sequence). The CDR3 sequence is CASSLPGLAGEGEQFF. The CDR3 region has the DNA TGTGCCAGTAGTTTACCCGGACTAGCGGGGGAGGGGGAGCAGTTCTTC.

The V gene is TRBV6-1, the J gene TRBJ2-4, with a tentative D call TRBD2 (6 bases). Germline V lookup: CDR1 MNHNS, CDR2 SASEGT. Trimming took off 3 bases at V and 0 bases at J, with 9 bases between the two ends. There are 15 residues in the CDR3. In DNA form, the CDR3 reads TGTGCCAGCAGTGACAGCGGGCTAGCCAAAAACATTCAGTACTTC. It encodes CASSDSGLAKNIQYF.

The rearrangement uses TRBV7-3 and TRBJ2-2, with D uncertain. Trimming cost V 2 bases and J 3 bases, with 7 bases left between them. The CDR3 totals 14 residues. Per germline, CDR1 SGHTA and CDR2 FQGTGA. Here the CDR3 reads CASSLGVDTGELFF. The CDR3 DNA is TGTGCCAGCAGCTTAGGGGTGGACACCGGGGAGCTGTTTTTT.

The chain uses TRBV9 and TRBJ2-2; possible D gene TRBD2, 6 bases. The germline V gene encodes CDR1 SGDLS and CDR2 YYNGEE. Trimming stripped 0 bases from V and 6 bases from J, with 15 bases between. The CDR3 runs to 16 residues. The CDR3 coding sequence is TGTGCCAGCAGCGTAGGAGCGGGCCTTGAGGCCGGGGAGCTGTTTTTT. Protein: CASSVGAGLEAGELFF.

V usage is TRBV2 and J usage is TRBJ2-5; D is ambiguous. Trimming pared 7 bases from V and 5 bases from J, leaving 8 bases between. Germline V CDR1 and CDR2: SNHLY, FYNNEI. CDR3 length equals 11 residues. CDR3 sequence (DNA): TGTGCCAGCAATCTAGGGGAGACCCAGTACTTC. Its translation is CASNLGETQYF.

The chain links TRBV18 to TRBJ1-2; D ambiguous. Looked up from germline, CDR1 is KGHSH and CDR2 is LQKENI. This CDR3 contains 14 residues. The V end lost 2 bases, the J end lost 4 bases, and 11 bases lay between the germline ends. The CDR3 loop is CASSPEQFAYGYTF. CDR3 DNA sequence: TGTGCCAGCTCACCAGAACAGTTTGCCTATGGCTACACCTTC.

This sequence joins TRBV12-5 and TRBJ2-3; tentatively, D is TRBD1 (5 bases). The CDR3 spans 15 residues. Germline CDR1 reads LGHNT; CDR2 reads FRNRAP. Trimming left V 4 bases short and J 3 bases short, with 14 bases between. CDR3 sequence: CASGSGSRVTDTQYF. Here the CDR3 DNA reads TGTGCTAGTGGTTCTGGCTCCAGGGTGACAGATACGCAGTATTTT.

V is TRBV28 and J is TRBJ1-2; TRBD1 agrees at 9 bases. The trim removed 3 bases at V and 4 bases at J, leaving 6 bases unmatched. This CDR3 spans 15 amino acids. Looked up from germline, CDR1 is MDHEN and CDR2 is SYDVKM. CDR3 sequence: CASSLSVTGGYGYTF. The CDR3 DNA follows: TGTGCCAGCAGTTTGAGCGTGACAGGGGGCTATGGCTACACCTTC.

This chain uses TRBV6-1 with TRBJ1-1; 8 bases are shared with TRBD1. Trimming removed 4 bases from V and 4 bases from J; junction bases left unmatched: 5. The CDR3 extends over 14 amino acids. Looked up from germline, CDR1 is MNHNS and CDR2 is SASEGT. For the CDR3, the DNA is TGTGCCAGCAGTGTCCTGACAGGGGCCACTGAAGCTTTCTTT. Translation: CASSVLTGATEAFF.

This clone has just one count. The chain carries TRBV6-6 and TRBJ2-3; TRBD1 aligns across 9 bases. V lost 5 bases and J lost 3; bases outside the gene matches: 6. CDR1 is MNHNY and CDR2 is SVGAGI in the germline V gene (reference sequence). CDR3 length: 15 amino acids. The CDR3 coding sequence is TGTGCCAGCAGTAAACCCGGGACAGGGACAGATACGCAGTATTTT. It translates to CASSKPGTGTDTQYF.

The rearrangement joins TRBV6-5 to TRBJ1-1, with D perhaps TRBD1 (6 bases). Germline V gene lookup returns CDR1 MNHEY and CDR2 SVGAGI. Trimming stripped 7 bases from V and 1 base from J, with 13 bases between. The CDR3 is 14 residues long. CDR3 in amino acids: CASTYGQPNTEAFF. The DNA of the CDR3 is TGTGCCAGCACCTACGGACAGCCGAACACTGAAGCTTTCTTT.

The chain employs TRBV14 and TRBJ2-5, with D hard to call. Trimming took off 4 bases at V and 7 bases at J, with 7 bases between the two ends. CDR3 length equals 11 residues. Germline V gene sequence: CDR1 SGHDN, CDR2 FVKESK. The CDR3 sequence is CASSLGWTQYF. CDR3 DNA: TGTGCCAGCAGCCTCGGGTGGACCCAGTACTTC.

This clone came up once. The V gene is TRBV6-5, the J gene TRBJ2-7, with TRBD1 identical over 11 bases. From germline, CDR1 is MNHEY and CDR2 SVGAGI. The CDR3 length is 15 residues. V gave up 5 bases and J gave up 7 bases; unmatched junction bases: 10. The CDR3: CASSTQPDRGLEQYF. Here the CDR3 DNA reads TGTGCCAGCAGTACGCAACCGGACAGGGGGCTAGAGCAGTACTTC.

The rearrangement links TRBV6-5 to TRBJ2-5; 7 nucleotides align to TRBD1. Germline-derived CDR1 and CDR2 are MNHEY and SVGAGI. Unmatched junction bases numbered 7, after V lost 7 bases and J lost 5 bases. The CDR3 consists of 13 residues. The CDR3 here is CASTSTGVETQYF. The CDR3 DNA is TGTGCCAGCACCTCAACAGGGGTCGAGACCCAGTACTTC.

The V and J genes are TRBV2 and TRBJ1-1, with no clear D. The V gene lost 1 base and the J gene lost 3 bases, with 9 bases spanning the gap. CDR3 size: 14 residues. Per germline, CDR1 SNHLY and CDR2 FYNNEI. Written as DNA, the CDR3 is TGTGCCAGCAGTGAAGATGTTGGATACACTGAAGCTTTCTTT. Protein sequence: CASSEDVGYTEAFF.

The chain recombines TRBV2 with TRBJ1-4; D ambiguous. V lost 3 bases and J lost 3, with 8 bases in between. Germline CDR1 reads SNHLY; CDR2 reads FYNNEI. The CDR3 is 14 residues long. CDR3 sequence (DNA): TGTGCCAGCAGTGACAGGTTCCCTAATGAAAAACTGTTTTTT. It yields the protein CASSDRFPNEKLFF.

The V call is TRBV19, the J call TRBJ2-1; 9 bases match TRBD2. Germline V gene sequence: CDR1 LNHDA, CDR2 SQIVND (reference sequence). J lost 6 bases, V lost 10 bases, and 10 bases had no gene match. This CDR3 spans 14 amino acids. The CDR3 region has the DNA TGTGCCACGAGAAGCGGGGGGAACCTCAATGAGCAGTTCTTC. It yields the protein CATRSGGNLNEQFF.

As DNA, the CDR3 is TGTGCCAGCAGTTACATGCCGGGACAGCATAGCTACGAGCAGTACTTC. This codes for CASSYMPGQHSYEQYF. V usage is TRBV6-5 and J usage is TRBJ2-7; 7 nucleotides agree with TRBD1. Germline V gene data show CDR1 as MNHEY and CDR2 as SVGAGI. This CDR3 spans 16 amino acids. J gave up 3 bases and V 2 bases, and 10 bases lay outside the gene matches.

The gene calls are TRBV11-1 and TRBJ1-3; D is possibly TRBD1 (5 bases). V dropped 5 bases and J dropped 2 bases, with 16 bases sitting between them. The length of the CDR3 is 16 residues. Germline V gene sequence: CDR1 SGHAT, CDR2 FQDESV (reference sequence). CDR3 amino acids: CASSRSHQGAGNTIYF. In DNA, the CDR3 is TGTGCCAGCAGCCGATCACATCAGGGAGCTGGAAACACCATATATTTT.